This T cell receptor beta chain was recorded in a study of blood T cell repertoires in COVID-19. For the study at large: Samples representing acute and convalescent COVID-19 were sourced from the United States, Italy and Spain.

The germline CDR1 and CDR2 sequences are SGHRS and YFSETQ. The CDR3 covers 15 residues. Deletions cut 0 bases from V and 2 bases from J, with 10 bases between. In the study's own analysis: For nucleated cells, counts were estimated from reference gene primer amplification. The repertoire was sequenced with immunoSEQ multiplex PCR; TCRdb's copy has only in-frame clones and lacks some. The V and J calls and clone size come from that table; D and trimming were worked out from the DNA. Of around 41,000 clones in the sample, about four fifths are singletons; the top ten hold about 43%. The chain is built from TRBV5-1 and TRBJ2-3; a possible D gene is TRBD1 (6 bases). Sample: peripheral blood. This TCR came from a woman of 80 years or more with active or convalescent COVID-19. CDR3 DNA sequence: TGCGCCAGCAGCTTGGAGGACAGTACCACAGATACGCAGTATTTT. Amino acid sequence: CASSLEDSTTDTQYF.